The rows below give T cell receptor beta chains drawn from one sample of a study of blood T cell repertoires in COVID-19. Assay used: immunoSEQ multiplex PCR; TCRdb lists only in-frame clones, some missing. This sample has 250,000 to 350,000 clones, with roughly 90% found just once. The sample comprised peripheral blood. The receptors stem from a woman in her 50s who had recovered from COVID-19. CDR3s include the opening cysteine and the closing phenylalanine or tryptophan. D genes are given only for firm matches. Some rows mark clone size as missing; the rest say once, few, many or name a class of expanded clone.

d_call: NA
clone_size: NA
v_call: TRBV7-7
j_call: TRBJ2-7
cdr3_aa: CASSRMQGPYEQYF
cdr3_nt: TGTGCTAGCAGCCGGATGCAGGGGCCCTACGAGCAGTACTTC

d_call: NA
clone_size: NA
v_call: TRBV7-9
j_call: TRBJ1-1
cdr3_aa: CASSLEVMGEAFF
cdr3_nt: TGTGCCAGCAGCTTGGAGGTTATGGGTGAAGCTTTCTTT

d_call: NA
clone_size: NA
v_call: TRBV6-6
j_call: TRBJ1-5
cdr3_aa: CASSHSLSANQPQHF
cdr3_nt: TGTGCCAGCAGTCATTCTTTGAGTGCCAATCAGCCCCAGCATTTT

d_call: NA
clone_size: NA
v_call: TRBV5-4
j_call: TRBJ1-1
cdr3_aa: CASSPGGRVSTEAFF
cdr3_nt: TGTGCCAGCAGCCCCGGGGGGCGCGTGAGCACTGAAGCTTTCTTT

d_call: TRBD1
clone_size: once
v_call: TRBV19
j_call: TRBJ1-2
cdr3_aa: CASTISGTAVAGYTF
cdr3_nt: TGTGCCAGTACGATTTCCGGGACAGCGGTTGCTGGCTACACCTTC

d_call: NA
clone_size: NA
v_call: TRBV2
j_call: TRBJ2-3
cdr3_aa: CASGAGPSTDTQYF
cdr3_nt: TGTGCCAGCGGGGCGGGGCCTAGCACAGATACGCAGTATTTT

d_call: NA
clone_size: NA
v_call: TRBV24-1
j_call: TRBJ1-2
cdr3_aa: CATSGQGSDYGYTF
cdr3_nt: TGTGCCACCAGTGGCCAGGGGTCGGACTATGGCTACACCTTC

d_call: NA
clone_size: NA
v_call: TRBV2
j_call: TRBJ1-1
cdr3_aa: CASTLRRGANTEAFF
cdr3_nt: TGTGCCAGCACATTACGGCGGGGGGCGAACACTGAAGCTTTCTTT

d_call: TRBD2
clone_size: NA
v_call: TRBV7-9
j_call: TRBJ2-2
cdr3_aa: CASSPRTSGGELFF
cdr3_nt: TGTGCCAGCAGCCCCCGGACTAGTGGCGGGGAGCTGTTTTTT

d_call: NA
clone_size: NA
v_call: TRBV19
j_call: TRBJ1-3
cdr3_aa: CASRLKSGTLGNTIYF
cdr3_nt: TGTGCCAGTAGGCTCAAGTCCGGGACACTGGGAAACACCATATATTTT

d_call: NA
clone_size: NA
v_call: TRBV7-2
j_call: TRBJ1-6
cdr3_aa: CASSLDTARTYNSPLHF
cdr3_nt: TGTGCCAGCAGCTTAGATACAGCAAGAACCTATAATTCACCCCTCCACTTT

d_call: TRBD1
clone_size: few
v_call: TRBV6-5
j_call: TRBJ1-1
cdr3_aa: CASSYGGTGNAFF
cdr3_nt: TGTGCCAGCAGTTACGGGGGGACAGGGAATGCTTTCTTT

d_call: TRBD1
clone_size: NA
v_call: TRBV27
j_call: TRBJ1-4
cdr3_aa: CASSFAAGGVRGEKLFF
cdr3_nt: TGTGCCAGCAGTTTTGCGGCAGGGGGTGTGAGGGGCGAAAAACTGTTTTTT

d_call: NA
clone_size: few
v_call: TRBV30
j_call: TRBJ1-3
cdr3_aa: CASSALPGNTIYF
cdr3_nt: TGTGCCTCAAGTGCGCTGCCTGGAAACACCATATATTTT

d_call: TRBD1
clone_size: NA
v_call: TRBV28
j_call: TRBJ1-2
cdr3_aa: CASSWGNRGGYTF
cdr3_nt: TGTGCCAGCAGTTGGGGAAACAGGGGAGGCTACACCTTC

d_call: TRBD1
clone_size: NA
v_call: TRBV24-1
j_call: TRBJ2-5
cdr3_aa: CATSDADRAGETQYF
cdr3_nt: TGTGCCACCAGTGATGCGGACAGGGCGGGGGAGACCCAGTACTTC

d_call: NA
clone_size: once
v_call: TRBV18
j_call: TRBJ1-5
cdr3_aa: CASSVTGTSNQPQHF
cdr3_nt: TGTGCCAGCTCAGTAACAGGGACCTCAAATCAGCCCCAGCATTTT

d_call: NA
clone_size: NA
v_call: TRBV5-1
j_call: TRBJ1-1
cdr3_aa: CASSLGGSGGARTEAFF
cdr3_nt: TGCGCCAGCAGCTTGGGGGGTAGCGGGGGCGCGAGGACTGAAGCTTTCTTT

d_call: TRBD2
clone_size: NA
v_call: TRBV4-2
j_call: TRBJ2-1
cdr3_aa: CASSLGTSGSSSYNEQFF
cdr3_nt: TGTGCCAGCAGCCTCGGGACTAGCGGGAGTAGTAGCTACAATGAGCAGTTCTTC

d_call: TRBD1
clone_size: NA
v_call: TRBV7-2
j_call: TRBJ2-1
cdr3_aa: CASMPDRDPYNEQFF
cdr3_nt: TGTGCCAGCATGCCCGACAGGGATCCCTACAATGAGCAGTTCTTC

d_call: TRBD2
clone_size: NA
v_call: TRBV7-3
j_call: TRBJ2-5
cdr3_aa: CASSLGTSGASQYF
cdr3_nt: TGTGCCAGCAGCTTAGGGACTAGCGGTGCTTCCCAGTACTTC

d_call: TRBD2
clone_size: NA
v_call: TRBV6-2/TRBV6-3
j_call: TRBJ2-7
cdr3_aa: CASSSSGEAIGYEQYF
cdr3_nt: TGTGCCAGCAGTTCTAGCGGGGAAGCTATCGGCTACGAGCAGTACTTC

d_call: NA
clone_size: once
v_call: TRBV28
j_call: TRBJ2-7
cdr3_aa: CASSYGTRESSYEQYF
cdr3_nt: TGTGCCAGCAGTTATGGGACTCGGGAGAGCTCCTACGAGCAGTACTTC

d_call: NA
clone_size: NA
v_call: TRBV6-2/TRBV6-3
j_call: TRBJ1-1
cdr3_aa: CASSYSPEAFF
cdr3_nt: TGTGCCAGCAGTTACTCTCCAGAAGCTTTCTTT

d_call: TRBD2
clone_size: NA
v_call: TRBV11-1
j_call: TRBJ2-2
cdr3_aa: CALAGDTGELFF
cdr3_nt: TGTGCCCTAGCGGGAGACACCGGGGAGCTGTTTTTT

d_call: TRBD2
clone_size: NA
v_call: TRBV7-3
j_call: TRBJ2-1
cdr3_aa: CASSSGLAGGSEQFF
cdr3_nt: TGTGCCAGCAGCTCGGGACTAGCGGGAGGGTCTGAGCAGTTCTTC

d_call: TRBD1
clone_size: NA
v_call: TRBV5-1
j_call: TRBJ1-2
cdr3_aa: CASSRDRGFGYTF
cdr3_nt: TGCGCCAGCAGCCGGGACAGGGGTTTTGGCTACACCTTC

d_call: TRBD2
clone_size: NA
v_call: TRBV4-2
j_call: TRBJ2-3
cdr3_aa: CASSLPGLAGEGTTDTQYF
cdr3_nt: TGTGCCAGCAGCCTTCCGGGACTAGCGGGAGAAGGTACGACAGATACGCAGTATTTT

d_call: TRBD1
clone_size: NA
v_call: TRBV30
j_call: TRBJ1-2
cdr3_aa: CAWSVDRGNYGYTF
cdr3_nt: TGTGCCTGGAGTGTCGACAGGGGTAACTATGGCTACACCTTC

d_call: TRBD1
clone_size: few
v_call: TRBV4-2
j_call: TRBJ2-2
cdr3_aa: CASSQEGGRGLDTGELFF
cdr3_nt: TGTGCCAGCAGCCAAGAAGGGGGCAGGGGGTTGGACACCGGGGAGCTGTTTTTT

d_call: NA
clone_size: NA
v_call: TRBV4-3
j_call: TRBJ2-7
cdr3_aa: CASSQDLRGDEQYF
cdr3_nt: TGCGCCAGCAGCCAAGATCTCAGGGGTGACGAGCAGTACTTC

d_call: TRBD1
clone_size: NA
v_call: TRBV5-1
j_call: TRBJ2-7
cdr3_aa: CASSLARDRGSYEQYF
cdr3_nt: TGCGCCAGCAGCTTGGCCCGGGACAGGGGATCCTACGAGCAGTACTTC

d_call: NA
clone_size: NA
v_call: TRBV6-5
j_call: TRBJ2-2
cdr3_aa: CASSYGQTDTGELFF
cdr3_nt: TGTGCCAGCAGTTACGGACAGACGGACACCGGGGAGCTGTTTTTT

d_call: TRBD1
clone_size: NA
v_call: TRBV7-3
j_call: TRBJ2-1
cdr3_aa: CASSATRDSNNEQFF
cdr3_nt: TGTGCCAGCAGCGCCACCCGGGACAGCAACAATGAGCAGTTCTTC

d_call: TRBD1
clone_size: NA
v_call: TRBV19
j_call: TRBJ1-4
cdr3_aa: CASSTTGTNEKLFF
cdr3_nt: TGTGCCAGTAGCACGACAGGGACTAATGAAAAACTGTTTTTT

d_call: NA
clone_size: NA
v_call: TRBV9
j_call: TRBJ1-1
cdr3_aa: CASSVDPHRARGNTEAFF
cdr3_nt: TGTGCCAGCAGCGTAGACCCCCACAGGGCGAGGGGGAACACTGAAGCTTTCTTT

d_call: TRBD1
clone_size: NA
v_call: TRBV10-3
j_call: TRBJ1-1
cdr3_aa: CAISDGDRGPEAFF
cdr3_nt: TGTGCCATCAGTGATGGGGACAGGGGCCCTGAAGCTTTCTTT

d_call: TRBD2
clone_size: NA
v_call: TRBV7-2
j_call: TRBJ2-1
cdr3_aa: CASITSPAGGKQFF
cdr3_nt: TGTGCCAGCATCACCTCTCCAGCGGGAGGCAAGCAGTTCTTC

d_call: NA
clone_size: NA
v_call: TRBV30
j_call: TRBJ1-2
cdr3_aa: CAWRTGSGGYTF
cdr3_nt: TGTGCCTGGAGGACAGGTAGTGGCGGCTACACCTTC

d_call: TRBD1
clone_size: NA
v_call: TRBV5-4
j_call: TRBJ1-1
cdr3_aa: CASSSDRGTAEAFF
cdr3_nt: TGTGCCAGCAGCTCGGACAGGGGGACGGCTGAAGCTTTCTTT

d_call: TRBD1
clone_size: NA
v_call: TRBV30
j_call: TRBJ1-2
cdr3_aa: CARSITGGGLLDYGYTF
cdr3_nt: TGTGCCCGATCCATTACAGGGGGCGGGTTGTTGGACTATGGCTACACCTTC

d_call: NA
clone_size: once
v_call: TRBV15
j_call: TRBJ2-7
cdr3_aa: CATSGRRDEQYF
cdr3_nt: TGTGCCACCAGCGGTCGTCGGGACGAGCAGTACTTC

d_call: TRBD2
clone_size: NA
v_call: TRBV5-1
j_call: TRBJ2-7
cdr3_aa: CASSGGRELSEQYF
cdr3_nt: TGCGCCAGCAGCGGCGGGCGGGAGCTCTCCGAGCAGTACTTC

d_call: NA
clone_size: NA
v_call: TRBV19
j_call: TRBJ1-5
cdr3_aa: CASSIWSGPNQPQHF
cdr3_nt: TGTGCCAGTAGTATATGGTCAGGGCCCAATCAGCCCCAGCATTTT

d_call: NA
clone_size: NA
v_call: TRBV6-5
j_call: TRBJ2-7
cdr3_aa: CASSPLGTYEQYF
cdr3_nt: TGTGCCAGCAGCCCACTCGGGACCTACGAGCAGTACTTC

d_call: NA
clone_size: NA
v_call: TRBV9
j_call: TRBJ1-2
cdr3_aa: CASSVAGETNYGYTF
cdr3_nt: TGTGCCAGCAGCGTAGCAGGGGAGACTAACTATGGCTACACCTTC

d_call: NA
clone_size: NA
v_call: TRBV11-2
j_call: TRBJ2-3
cdr3_aa: CASSPLSTDTQYF
cdr3_nt: TGTGCCAGCAGCCCCCTTAGCACAGATACGCAGTATTTT